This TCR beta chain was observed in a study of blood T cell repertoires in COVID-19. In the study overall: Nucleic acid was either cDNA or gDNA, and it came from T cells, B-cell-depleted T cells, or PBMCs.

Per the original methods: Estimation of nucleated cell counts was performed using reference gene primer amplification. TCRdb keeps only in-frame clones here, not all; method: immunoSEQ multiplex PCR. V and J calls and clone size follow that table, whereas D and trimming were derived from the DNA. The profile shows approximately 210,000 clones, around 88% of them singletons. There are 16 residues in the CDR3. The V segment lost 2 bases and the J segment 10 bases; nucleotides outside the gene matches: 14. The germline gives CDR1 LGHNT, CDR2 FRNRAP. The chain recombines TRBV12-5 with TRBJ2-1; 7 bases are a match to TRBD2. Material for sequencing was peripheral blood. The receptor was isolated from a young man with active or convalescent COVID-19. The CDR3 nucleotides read TGTGCTAGTGGTTTGAGGCTAGCGGAGCCGGGTGAAGAGCAGTTCTTC. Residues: CASGLRLAEPGEEQFF.